One and the same sample provided the 11 T cell receptor beta chains below, sequenced in a study of CD8+ T cells in alopecia areata. Treatment meaning: oral pan-JAK inhibitor, 5-10 mg twice daily. RNA extraction and reverse transcription yielded cDNA as sequencing template. Using immunoSEQ multiplex PCR, the repertoire was profiled, and TCRdb retains in-frame clones only, with some absent. The profile shows some 150,000 clones, 58% of them singletons. Sequenced here: CD4+ T cells sorted from blood, sampled at approximately week 56, from a patient treated with tofacitinib. Source of these receptors: a human donor with alopecia areata.

V gene TRBV29-1 combines with J gene TRBJ2-7; the match to TRBD1 covers 7 bases. Germline CDR1 and CDR2: SQVTM and ANQGSEA. Unmatched junction bases numbered 17, after V lost 6 bases and J lost 0 bases. CDR3 size: 17 residues. In nucleotides, the CDR3 is TGCAGCGTCCTAACAGGGGCTCCAAGGCCTTTCTCCTACGAGCAGTACTTC. It translates to CSVLTGAPRPFSYEQYF.

CDR3 DNA sequence: TGTGCCAGCAGCCTCCGCGGGGGCCGGCAGGTCGCAGATACGCAGTATTTT. Amino acids: CASSLRGGRQVADTQYF. The rearrangement joins TRBV4-2 to TRBJ2-3, with D maybe TRBD2 (7 bases). Trimming shortened V by 4 bases and J by 4 bases, and 21 bases separated the two germline ends. The CDR3 covers 17 residues. Germline CDR1 LGHNA, CDR2 YNFKEQ.

The rearrangement links TRBV4-1 to TRBJ2-7; either TRBD1 or TRBD2 may supply D (6 bases each). V was clipped by 0 bases and J by 7 bases, with 13 bases between them. The germline V gene has CDR1 MGHRA and CDR2 YSYEKL. CDR3 length: 14 residues. As DNA, the CDR3 is TGCGCCAGCAGCCAAGATCCGGGGGCGCGGGAGCAGTACTTC. Amino acids: CASSQDPGAREQYF.

V is TRBV30 and J is TRBJ1-1; D is perhaps TRBD1 (5 bases). Per the germline V gene, CDR1 is GTSNPN and CDR2 is SVGIG (reference sequence). Trimming stripped 1 base from V and 1 base from J, with 13 bases between. CDR3 size: 15 residues. The CDR3 reads CAWSAHRPSNTEAFF. As DNA, the CDR3 is TGTGCCTGGAGTGCTCACAGGCCCTCGAACACTGAAGCTTTCTTT.

V is TRBV29-1 and J is TRBJ2-5; TRBD1 or TRBD2 may be the D gene (5 bases each). The CDR3 spans 13 residues. Germline CDR1 and CDR2: SQVTM and ANQGSEA. The ends were cut back, 4 bases at V and 7 bases at J, with 16 bases in the middle. CDR3 sequence reads: CSVGRDRLGTQYF. The CDR3 region has the DNA TGCAGCGTTGGCAGGGACCGGTTAGGGACCCAGTACTTC.

CDR3 region: CATSRVLQGKDIQYF. CDR3 DNA: TGTGCCACCAGCAGAGTCTTACAGGGCAAGGACATTCAGTACTTC. The genes are TRBV15 and TRBJ2-4; a possible D gene is TRBD1 (6 bases). This CDR3 has 15 amino acids. The germline CDR1 and CDR2 sequences are LNHNV and YYDKDF (reference sequence). Trimming pared 1 base from V and 8 bases from J, leaving 15 bases between.

The chain combines TRBV18 with TRBJ1-4; D is unclear. V was cut by 4 bases and J by 11 bases, with 14 bases left in between. CDR1 and CDR2 from the germline V gene are KGHSH and LQKENI. This CDR3 has 13 amino acids. CDR3 amino acids: CASSQEAGTKLFF. CDR3 DNA: TGTGCCAGCTCACAGGAGGCGGGAACTAAACTGTTTTTT.

This clone was observed once. The rearrangement links TRBV9 to TRBJ1-2, with D unclear. The CDR3 sequence is 13 residues long. The germline V and J ends were trimmed by 2 bases and 2 bases, with 7 bases remaining between them. Germline CDR1 SGDLS, CDR2 YYNGEE. CDR3 nucleotides: TGTGCCAGCAGCGTCCAGGAGAACTATGGCTACACCTTC. It is translated as CASSVQENYGYTF.

V gene TRBV15 combines with J gene TRBJ2-1; D is undetermined. In germline, CDR1 is LNHNV, CDR2 YYDKDF (reference sequence). CDR3 length: 16 residues. V gave up 4 bases and J gave up 0 bases, with 13 bases separating them. The CDR3 loop is CATSTRAPSSYNEQFF. The DNA of the CDR3 is TGTGCCACCAGCACAAGGGCCCCCAGCTCCTACAATGAGCAGTTCTTC.

The chain links TRBV15 to TRBJ2-3; 9 nucleotides align to TRBD2. The CDR3 covers 17 residues. Germline values: CDR1 LNHNV, CDR2 YYDKDF (reference sequence). J lost 4 bases, V lost 0 bases, and 8 bases had no gene match. Here the CDR3 reads CATSRDWQAGGADTQYF. The CDR3 DNA follows: TGTGCCACCAGCAGAGATTGGCAAGCGGGGGGCGCAGATACGCAGTATTTT.

This clone appeared a few times. The chain has TRBV19 and TRBJ1-1; D is unclear. CDR1 and CDR2 from the germline V gene are LNHDA and SQIVND (reference sequence). V gave up 3 bases and J gave up 0 bases, with 5 bases separating them. The CDR3 totals 13 residues. CDR3 loop: CASSIVMNTEAFF. The CDR3 DNA sequence: TGTGCCAGTAGTATCGTTATGAACACTGAAGCTTTCTTT.